This TCR beta chain was observed in a study of blood T cell repertoires in COVID-19. Study background: Samples taken during acute and convalescent COVID-19 were collected in the United States, Italy and Spain. PBMCs, B-cell-depleted T cells, or T cells were the source of the cDNA or gDNA that made up the material.

Germline CDR1 reads SGHTS; CDR2 reads YDEGEE. The V gene lost 5 bases and the J gene lost 6 bases, with 18 bases spanning the gap. This CDR3 comprises 14 residues. This clone was detected a few times. Source study methods: Amplified reference gene primers provided the basis for estimating nucleated cell counts. Profiled with immunoSEQ multiplex PCR; TCRdb holds only in-frame clones, not every one. The DNA was the basis for D and trimming; V, J and clone size are from that table. The repertoire holds over 200,000 clones, with roughly 85% as singletons. V is TRBV5-8 and J is TRBJ2-7, with a tentative D call TRBD1 (6 bases). The receptor comes from a man aged 25 to 40 who had recovered from COVID-19. The material sequenced was peripheral blood. CDR3 nucleotides: TGTGCCAGCAGATATCCGGGACAATTGTTCGAGCAGTACTTC. Protein: CASRYPGQLFEQYF.